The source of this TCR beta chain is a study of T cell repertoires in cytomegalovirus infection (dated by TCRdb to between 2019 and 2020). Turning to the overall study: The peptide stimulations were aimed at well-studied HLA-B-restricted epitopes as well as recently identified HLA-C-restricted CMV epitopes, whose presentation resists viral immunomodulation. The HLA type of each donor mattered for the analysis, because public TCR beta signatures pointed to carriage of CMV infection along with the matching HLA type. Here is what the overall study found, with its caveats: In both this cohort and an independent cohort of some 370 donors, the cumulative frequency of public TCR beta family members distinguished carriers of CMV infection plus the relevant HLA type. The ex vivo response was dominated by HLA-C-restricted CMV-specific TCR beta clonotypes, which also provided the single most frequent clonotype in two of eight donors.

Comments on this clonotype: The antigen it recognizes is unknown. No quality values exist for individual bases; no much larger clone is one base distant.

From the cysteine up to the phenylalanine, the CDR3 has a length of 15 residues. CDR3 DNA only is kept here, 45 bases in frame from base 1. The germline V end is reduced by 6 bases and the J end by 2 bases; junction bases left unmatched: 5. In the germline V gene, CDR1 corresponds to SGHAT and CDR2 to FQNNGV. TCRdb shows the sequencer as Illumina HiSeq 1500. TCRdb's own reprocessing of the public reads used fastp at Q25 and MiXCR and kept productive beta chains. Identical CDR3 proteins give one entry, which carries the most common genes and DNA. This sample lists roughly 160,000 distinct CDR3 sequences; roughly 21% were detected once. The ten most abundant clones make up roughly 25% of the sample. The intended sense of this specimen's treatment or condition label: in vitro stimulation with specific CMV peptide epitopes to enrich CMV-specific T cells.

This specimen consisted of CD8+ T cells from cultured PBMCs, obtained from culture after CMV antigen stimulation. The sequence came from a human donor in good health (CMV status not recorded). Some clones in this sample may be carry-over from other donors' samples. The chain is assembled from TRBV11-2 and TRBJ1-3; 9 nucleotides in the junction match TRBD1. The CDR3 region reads CASRLTGGPGNTIYF. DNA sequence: TGTGCCAGCAGGTTAACAGGGGGCCCTGGAAACACCATATATTTT. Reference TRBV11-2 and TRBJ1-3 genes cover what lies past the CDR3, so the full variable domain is EAGVAQSPRYKIIEKRQSVAFWCNPISGHATLYWYQQILGQGPKLLIQFQNNGVVDDSQLPKDRFSAERLKGVDSTLKIQPAKLEDSAVYLCASRLTGGPGNTIYFGEGSWLTVV.